These 14 T cell receptor beta chains were all obtained from the same sample, sequenced in a study of OX40 agonist ivuxolimab in advanced cancers. Sequencing used immunoSEQ multiplex PCR; TCRdb keeps in-frame clones, though not all of them. The sample lists some 45,000 clones; roughly 93% were seen once. Sample: CD4+ or CD8+ T cells sorted from blood, taken in a trial of the OX40 agonist ivuxolimab. The receptors were gathered from an adult with an advanced solid tumor such as melanoma, head and neck, liver or kidney cancer.

This sequence joins TRBV15 and TRBJ2-3, with 7 bases fitting TRBD1. J was trimmed by 4 bases and V by 3 bases; bases with no gene match: 1. The V gene's germline CDR1 is LNHNV and CDR2 YYDKDF (reference sequence). This CDR3 comprises 13 residues. CDR3 loop: CATSSTGADTQYF. The CDR3 nucleotides read TGTGCCACCAGCAGTACAGGGGCAGATACGCAGTATTTT.

The chain joins TRBV5-1 to TRBJ2-7; the D gene is possibly TRBD1 (6 bases). Germline-derived CDR1 and CDR2 are SGHRS and YFSETQ. Trimming took 3 bases from V and 5 from J, leaving 15 bases between them. The CDR3 length is 14 residues. CDR3 nucleotides: TGCGCCAGCAGCTCGGAGACAGGCCCTGACGAGCAGTACTTC. This translates into CASSSETGPDEQYF.

The V call is TRBV9, the J call TRBJ2-7; 8 nucleotides align to TRBD2. CDR3 length equals 16 residues. Per germline, CDR1 SGDLS and CDR2 YYNGEE. V was pared by 4 bases and J by 2 bases, with 11 bases of the junction left unmatched. The CDR3 region is CASSLIRGTRTYEQYF. In DNA, the CDR3 is TGTGCCAGCAGCTTGATACGTGGGACTAGGACCTACGAGCAGTACTTC. Combining the CDR3 with reference TRBV9 and TRBJ2-7 gives the whole variable domain DSGVTQTPKHLITATGQRVTLRCSPRSGDLSVYWYQQSLDQGLQFLIQYYNGEERAKGNILERFSAQQFPDLHSELNLSSLELGDSALYFCASSLIRGTRTYEQYFGPGTRLTVT.

The V call is TRBV5-1, the J call TRBJ2-1; TRBD2 aligns across 13 bases. The CDR3 runs 14 residues. From germline, CDR1 is SGHRS and CDR2 YFSETQ. V dropped 5 bases and J dropped 15; count of bases not matched to a gene: 11. The CDR3 region is CASSSGTSGDIWFF. CDR3 DNA: TGCGCCAGCAGTTCCGGGACTAGCGGGGACATTTGGTTCTTC.

The rearrangement uses TRBV7-9 and TRBJ2-5, with 8 bases fitting TRBD1. Germline V gene data show CDR1 as SEHNR and CDR2 as FQNEAQ (reference sequence). The CDR3 loop spans 15 amino acids. With V trimmed by 5 bases and J by 5 bases, 10 bases remained unmatched. Here the CDR3 reads CASSDTGGHRETQYF. The CDR3 coding sequence is TGTGCCAGCAGCGACACAGGGGGACATCGTGAGACCCAGTACTTC.

This clone was seen only a few times. The chain links TRBV5-6 to TRBJ2-3; 7 bases line up with TRBD1. The CDR3 length is 15 residues. After removal of 4 bases from V and 4 bases from J, the junction contained 9 bases not matched to a gene. Germline V gives CDR1 SGHDT, CDR2 YYEEEE. CDR3 residues: CASSTGAWNADTQYF. CDR3 DNA: TGTGCCAGCAGCACAGGGGCCTGGAACGCAGATACGCAGTATTTT.

This clone was seen just once. The chain uses TRBV28 and TRBJ2-1; D is ambiguous. The germline V gene has CDR1 MDHEN and CDR2 SYDVKM. The V end lost 5 bases, the J end lost 2 bases, and 19 bases lay between the germline ends. The CDR3 runs 17 residues. CDR3 protein: CASSPPSRKGAYNEQFF. CDR3 coding DNA: TGTGCCAGCAGTCCTCCCTCTAGGAAGGGTGCCTACAATGAGCAGTTCTTC.

This clone has only one observation. The V gene is TRBV5-1, the J gene TRBJ1-2; no firm D call. The ends were cut back, 0 bases at V and 2 bases at J, with 8 bases in the middle. CDR3 length: 14 amino acids. Looked up from germline, CDR1 is SGHRS and CDR2 is YFSETQ. This CDR3 reads CASSLVSQNYGYTF. The CDR3 DNA follows: TGCGCCAGCAGCTTGGTCAGTCAGAACTATGGCTACACCTTC.

Details on this clone: The same CDR3 can be traced to other DNA sequences in this sample. The chain joins TRBV7-2 to TRBJ2-7, with TRBD1 matching 8 bases. The trim removed 1 base at V and 3 bases at J, leaving 2 bases unmatched. The CDR3 contains 14 residues. Per the germline V gene, CDR1 is SGHTA and CDR2 is FQGNSA. The CDR3 sequence is CASSLEGTGYEQYF. As DNA, the CDR3 is TGTGCCAGCAGCTTAGAGGGGACAGGCTACGAGCAGTACTTC.

This chain joins TRBV5-4 and TRBJ2-2; D is possibly TRBD2 (5 bases). This CDR3 region has 13 residues. The germline V gene encodes CDR1 SGHNT and CDR2 YYREEE (reference sequence). The ends were cut back, 2 bases at V and 7 bases at J, with 9 bases in the middle. In nucleotides, the CDR3 is TGTGCCAGCAGCTTCGAGGGAATCGGGGAGCTGTTTTTT. It encodes CASSFEGIGELFF.

This clone was picked up a small number of times. The CDR3 region has the DNA TGTGCCAGCAGTTTGACGTGGTTCCCTGGAAACACCATATATTTT. It encodes CASSLTWFPGNTIYF. J is TRBJ1-3 and V is TRBV28; D gene ambiguous. The ends were cut back, 3 bases at V and 2 bases at J, with 11 bases in the middle. The CDR3 sequence is 15 residues long. Per the germline V gene, CDR1 is MDHEN and CDR2 is SYDVKM.

This clone was picked up one time. This chain connects TRBV11-2 to TRBJ2-7; the match to TRBD1 covers 7 bases. CDR1 and CDR2 (germline): SGHAT, FQNNGV. V lost 1 base and J lost 6; bases outside the gene matches: 0. The CDR3 has 12 amino acids. The CDR3 spells CASSLAGGEQYF. DNA for the CDR3: TGTGCCAGCAGCTTAGCAGGGGGCGAGCAGTACTTC.

The chain has TRBV2 and TRBJ2-3; TRBD2 agrees at 10 bases. Germline CDR1 is SNHLY and CDR2 is FYNNEI. The CDR3 is 14 amino acids. J gave up 10 bases and V 7 bases, and 11 bases lay outside the gene matches. In DNA form, the CDR3 reads TGTGCCAGCAATCCAGCGGGAGGGACAATGGCGCAGTATTTT. It encodes CASNPAGGTMAQYF. The full variable domain, completed using reference TRBV2 and TRBJ2-3, is EPEVTQTPSHQVTQMGQEVILRCVPISNHLYFYWYRQILGQKVEFLVSFYNNEISEKSEIFDDQFSVERPDGSNFTLKIRSTKLEDSAMYFCASNPAGGTMAQYFGPGTRLTVL.

This chain uses TRBV25-1 with TRBJ2-1; 9 bases match TRBD2. Germline values: CDR1 MGHDK, CDR2 SYGVNS. The length of the CDR3 is 15 residues. V lost 2 bases to trimming and J lost 8 bases; unmatched junction nucleotides: 7. CDR3 nucleotide sequence: TGTGCCAGCAGTGAAGGCGGGGGGGCCCCGGATGAGCAGTTCTTC. Amino acids: CASSEGGGAPDEQFF.